These T cell receptor beta chains were read from a single sample in a study of T cell responses to AZD1222 COVID-19 vaccine. Only in-frame clones appear in the TCRdb table, and some are missing; sequencing was by immunoSEQ multiplex PCR. Counted here are about 110,000 clones, around 94% occurring once; the ten biggest clones make up 2% to 2.5%. The source material was peripheral blood, sampled on day 0 of AZD1222 vaccination. The receptors stem from an adult in good health. Both conserved end residues are part of each CDR3. Each record gives: D gene, V gene, clone size, J gene, CDR3 DNA, CDR3 protein. A D gene is named only where the DNA matches it firmly. Not all rows give a size; the values are once, few, many and, for expanded clones, a class.

>NA|TRBV5-1|NA|TRBJ1-1
TGCGCCAGCAGCTTGGACGACCGGCGCGCTGAAGCTTTCTTT
CASSLDDRRAEAFF
>NA|TRBV28|NA|TRBJ1-3
TGTGCCAGCAGTTCCGTGACAGCCGGCTCTGGAAACACCATATATTTT
CASSSVTAGSGNTIYF
>TRBD2|TRBV27|NA|TRBJ2-7
TGTGCCAGCAGAGCGGGAGGTGCCTACGAGCAGTACTTC
CASRAGGAYEQYF
>NA|TRBV11-3|NA|TRBJ1-2
TGTGCCAGCAGCCCCACCGGCGGGAGGGGTGGCTACACCTTC
CASSPTGGRGGYTF
>NA|TRBV24-1|NA|TRBJ1-1
TGTGCCTTATGGCGGGGGCGCACTGAAGCTTTCTTT
CALWRGRTEAFF
>TRBD1|TRBV19|NA|TRBJ1-5
TGTGCCAGTACCACCCAGACAGGGAATCAGCCCCAGCATTTT
CASTTQTGNQPQHF
>NA|TRBV27|NA|TRBJ1-5
TGTGCCAGCAGCCTTTGGGCCAATAGCAATCAGCCCCAGCATTTT
CASSLWANSNQPQHF
>TRBD1|TRBV30|NA|TRBJ2-7
TGTGCCTGGAGACAGGGGGCGGCCTACGAGCAGTACTTC
CAWRQGAAYEQYF
>TRBD1|TRBV5-1|NA|TRBJ1-5
TGCGCCAGCAGCTTTGGCACAGGGGGCGGAAGCAATCAGCCCCAGCATTTT
CASSFGTGGGSNQPQHF
>NA|TRBV4-3|NA|TRBJ2-1
TGCGCCAGCAGCCAAGATCAGGACTTCTACAATGAGCAGTTCTTC
CASSQDQDFYNEQFF
>NA|TRBV4-1|NA|TRBJ1-1
TGCGCCAGCAGCCAAGGGTACGGACGGTCGAACACTGAAGCTTTCTTT
CASSQGYGRSNTEAFF
>NA|TRBV7-9|NA|TRBJ1-1
TGTGCCAGCAGCCCCCCTGGTGGTGAGGTCTTTGAAGCTTTCTTT
CASSPPGGEVFEAFF
>NA|TRBV29-1|NA|TRBJ2-7
TGCAGCGTTGGGCGCCAGGGTGGCGAGCAGTACTTC
CSVGRQGGEQYF
>TRBD2|TRBV3-1/TRBV3-2|NA|TRBJ2-5
TGTGCCAGCAGCCAAGCCCGGGGGGAGGGTGAGACCCAGTACTTC
CASSQARGEGETQYF
>NA|TRBV28|NA|TRBJ2-7
TGTGCCAGCGCTAGAACGGGGACGGTCTACGAGCAGTACTTC
CASARTGTVYEQYF
>NA|TRBV7-2|once|TRBJ1-2
TGTGCCAGCAGCTTCGGAGGTCCCTACACCTTC
CASSFGGPYTF
>NA|TRBV28|NA|TRBJ1-5
TGTGCCAGCAGTTTTGAGCGCAGGGATAATCAGCCCCAGCATTTT
CASSFERRDNQPQHF
>NA|TRBV19|NA|TRBJ2-5
TGTGCGTCTAGGGGGTACCAAGAGACCCAGTACTTC
CASRGYQETQYF
>NA|TRBV18|NA|TRBJ2-3
TGTGCCAGCTCACCACGGGTGGGGGGCACAGATACGCAGTATTTT
CASSPRVGGTDTQYF
>NA|TRBV11-2|NA|TRBJ2-3
TGTGCCAGCAGCTTATCTGTGACTAGCACAGATACGCAGTATTTT
CASSLSVTSTDTQYF
>NA|TRBV6-6|NA|TRBJ1-3
TGTGCCAGCAGTTACTCAGGGTCCTCTGGAAACACCATATATTTT
CASSYSGSSGNTIYF
>TRBD2|TRBV29-1|NA|TRBJ2-1
TGCAGCGTTGGACTAGCAGAATACAATGAGCAGTTCTTC
CSVGLAEYNEQFF
>NA|TRBV3-1/TRBV3-2|NA|TRBJ1-4
TGTGCCAGCAGCCAGGGACTGGAAAAACTGTTTTTT
CASSQGLEKLFF
>TRBD1|TRBV25-1|NA|TRBJ2-7
TGTGCCAGCAGTGGAAAGACAGGGTCCTACGAGCAGTACTTC
CASSGKTGSYEQYF
>TRBD2|TRBV5-1|NA|TRBJ2-1
TGCGCCAGCAGCCCAACTAGCGGGGGGTACAATGAGCAGTTCTTC
CASSPTSGGYNEQFF
>TRBD1|TRBV24-1|NA|TRBJ2-7
TGTGCCACCAGTGGCCGGGACAGGGATAGCTCCTACCACGAGCAGTACTTC
CATSGRDRDSSYHEQYF
>TRBD1|TRBV4-1|NA|TRBJ1-1
TGCGCCAGCAGCCAAGTAGGGACAGGGGCAACTGAAGCTTTCTTT
CASSQVGTGATEAFF
>NA|TRBV6-5|NA|TRBJ1-6
TGTGCCAGCAGTTACTCGACTTTAGAGCTTTCACCCCTCCACTTT
CASSYSTLELSPLHF
>NA|TRBV6-2/TRBV6-3|NA|TRBJ2-7
TGTGCCAGCAGTCCCACTCTCACAGTCTACGATCAGTACTTC
CASSPTLTVYDQYF
>NA|TRBV24-1|NA|TRBJ2-2
TGTGCCACCAGTGATGGGGGAACCGGGGAGCTGTTTTTT
CATSDGGTGELFF
>TRBD1|TRBV6-6|NA|TRBJ2-1
TGTGCCAGCACCACAGGGGACAGGGAGAATGAGCAGTTCTTC
CASTTGDRENEQFF
>TRBD1|TRBV6-1|once|TRBJ1-5
TGTGCCAGCAGTGGCCGCCGCCTAGGACAGGGGAGTGTAGATCAGCCCCAGCATTTT
CASSGRRLGQGSVDQPQHF
>TRBD1|TRBV7-2|NA|TRBJ1-1
TGTGCCACCCCTGGGACAGACGCCGTTAGCCTCATGAACACTGAAGCTTTCTTT
CATPGTDAVSLMNTEAFF
>TRBD2|TRBV19|NA|TRBJ2-1
TGTGCCAGTAGTCTCTGGACTAGCGGGAGAAATGAGCAGTTCTTC
CASSLWTSGRNEQFF
>NA|TRBV9|NA|TRBJ1-1
TGTGCCAGCAGCCCCCAGGGAGACACTGAAGCTTTCTTT
CASSPQGDTEAFF
>NA|TRBV6-5|NA|TRBJ2-7
TGTGCCATCCGGCGGCACGTTAGCTCCTACGAGCAGTACTTC
CAIRRHVSSYEQYF
>NA|TRBV6-1|NA|TRBJ1-2
TGTGCCAGCAGTGAAGCCCGTTATGGCTACACCTTC
CASSEARYGYTF
>TRBD2|TRBV6-5|NA|TRBJ2-1
TGTGCCAGCAGCCGTGAAGCGGGGGGGAGTAATGAGCAGTTCTTC
CASSREAGGSNEQFF
>TRBD1|TRBV11-3|NA|TRBJ1-1
TGTGCCAGCAGCGGAAGACAGGGACTGAACACTGAAGCTTTCTTT
CASSGRQGLNTEAFF
>NA|TRBV21-1|NA|TRBJ2-5
TGTGCCAGCAGCAAAGGACAGGGAGGCGAGACCCAGTACTTC
CASSKGQGGETQYF
>NA|TRBV9|NA|TRBJ2-7
TGTGCCAGCAGCCCCGCTGGGGGGACGGGGGAGCAGTACTTC
CASSPAGGTGEQYF
>NA|TRBV2|NA|TRBJ2-3
TGTGCCAGCAGTGAATCTCCAGGGGATGGATCAGATACGCAGTATTTT
CASSESPGDGSDTQYF
>NA|TRBV11-3|NA|TRBJ1-2
TGTGCCAGCAGCCGCGGGGAGCGAGAAGGGGGCTACACCTTC
CASSRGEREGGYTF
>NA|TRBV14|NA|TRBJ1-1
TGTGCCAGCAGCCAAGTCCGGGGGGCAACCCCTCACTTT
CASSQVRGATPHF
>NA|TRBV11-2|NA|TRBJ2-3
TGTGCCAGCAGCACCACTAGAACCACAGATACGCAGTATTTT
CASSTTRTTDTQYF
>NA|TRBV11-2|NA|TRBJ1-2
TGTGCCAGCAGCCCAGATGCCAACTATGGCTACACCTTC
CASSPDANYGYTF
>NA|TRBV6-4|NA|TRBJ1-5
TGTGCCAGCAGTCAAACAGGGACAACCTCAGGGCCCCAGCATTTT
CASSQTGTTSGPQHF
>TRBD1|TRBV11-2|NA|TRBJ1-4
TGTGCCAGCGGGGGTGGGACAGGCAATGAAAAACTGTTTTTT
CASGGGTGNEKLFF
>NA|TRBV5-1|NA|TRBJ1-6
TGCGCCAGCAGGCGGAGCTCCTATAATTCACCCCTCCACTTT
CASRRSSYNSPLHF
>NA|TRBV6-5|NA|TRBJ1-1
TGTGCCAGCAGTTACCGGGACACCATGAACACTGAAGCTTTCTTT
CASSYRDTMNTEAFF
>NA|TRBV27|NA|TRBJ2-3
TGTGCCAGCAGTATAAAAGGGACCGCCCTAAGTGAGGATACGCAGTATTTT
CASSIKGTALSEDTQYF
>NA|TRBV5-1|NA|TRBJ1-1
TGCGCCAGCAGCTTGGGTACAGGGTTGAACACTGAAGCTTTCTTT
CASSLGTGLNTEAFF
>NA|TRBV11-3|NA|TRBJ1-1
TGTGCCAGCAACGACAGGATGAACACTGAAGCTTTCTTT
CASNDRMNTEAFF
>TRBD1|TRBV27|NA|TRBJ2-7
TGTGCCAGCAGTTTAAGTGGGACAGGGTTGTACGAGCAGTACTTC
CASSLSGTGLYEQYF
>NA|TRBV7-9|NA|TRBJ1-2
TGTGCCAGCAGCTCCAAGGGGGGAAGTGGCTACACCTTC
CASSSKGGSGYTF
>NA|TRBV28|NA|TRBJ2-1
TGTGCCAGCAGCCGCTACAATGAGCAGTTCTTC
CASSRYNEQFF
>TRBD2|TRBV20-1|NA|TRBJ2-1
TGCAGTGGGACTAGCCGAAATGAGCAGTTCTTC
CSGTSRNEQFF
>NA|TRBV20-1|once|TRBJ2-7
TGCAGTGCTAGAGTCCCGAACGAGCAGTACTTC
CSARVPNEQYF
>TRBD1|TRBV19|NA|TRBJ1-1
TGTGCCAGTAGTATAGGAAGGGGGCGAGAGAACACTGAAGCTTTCTTT
CASSIGRGRENTEAFF
>NA|TRBV30|NA|TRBJ1-2
TGTGCCTGGAGCCGCCTGACGTGGGGGGCGTTTAACTATGGCTACACCTTC
CAWSRLTWGAFNYGYTF